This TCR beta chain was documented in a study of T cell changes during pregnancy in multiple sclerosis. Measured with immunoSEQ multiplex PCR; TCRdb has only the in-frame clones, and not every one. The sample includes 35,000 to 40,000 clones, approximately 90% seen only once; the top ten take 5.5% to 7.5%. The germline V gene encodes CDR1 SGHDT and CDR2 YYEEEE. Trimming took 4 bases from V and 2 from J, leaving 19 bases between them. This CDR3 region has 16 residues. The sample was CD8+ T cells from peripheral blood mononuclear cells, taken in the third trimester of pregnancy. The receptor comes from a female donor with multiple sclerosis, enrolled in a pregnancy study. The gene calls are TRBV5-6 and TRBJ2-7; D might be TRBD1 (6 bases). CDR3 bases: TGTGCCAGCAGCGGAATTCAGGGGTCGACAACCTACGAGCAGTACTTC. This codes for CASSGIQGSTTYEQYF.